The rows below give T cell receptor beta chains drawn from one sample of a study of CD4 and CD8 cells across lung adenocarcinoma regions. TCRdb called the PCR reads again in MiXCR, with one record for every CDR3 protein. The sample consists of under 8,500 distinct CDR3 sequences, less than 55% of them appearing once. Input material: CD4+ T cells from the center of a lung tumor. The source of these receptors is a female donor with lung adenocarcinoma. The CD4 and CD8 labels of this study may be unreliable. The CDR3 runs from the conserved cysteine through the conserved F or W. Each record gives: J gene, V gene, clone size, D gene, CDR3 DNA, CDR3 protein. D genes are given only for firm matches. Clone size is shown for a subset of rows, as once, few, many or a class of expanded clone.

>TRBJ2-4|TRBV7-2|medium-sized|TRBD2
TGTGCCAGCAGCTCCGTTCCGGGACTAGCGGTTGGGGCCAAAAACATTCAGTACTTC
CASSSVPGLAVGAKNIQYF
>TRBJ2-5|TRBV7-2|few|TRBD1
TGTGCCAGCAGCTCCGGGACAGGTCAAGAGACCCAGTACTTC
CASSSGTGQETQYF
>TRBJ2-1|TRBV25-1|few|-
TGTGCCAGCAGGGCGACTCAGGTGAATGAGCAGTTCTTC
CASRATQVNEQFF
>TRBJ2-3|TRBV10-2|-|TRBD1
TGCGCCAGCAGTGAGAGGAAATTGGGCAGGGGGCACGATACGCAGTATTTT
CASSERKLGRGHDTQYF
>TRBJ2-7|TRBV6-1|-|-
TGTGCCAGCACACTTGACCGGGACGATAGCTCCTACGAGCAGTACTTC
CASTLDRDDSSYEQYF
>TRBJ2-1|TRBV7-6|few|-
TGTGCCAGCAGCTTCGGCATGGTACGGGGTGAGCAGTTCTTC
CASSFGMVRGEQFF
>TRBJ2-1|TRBV30|few|-
TGTGCCTGGAGGCGACAGAGTATATCCTACAATGAGCAGTTCTTC
CAWRRQSISYNEQFF
>TRBJ2-1|TRBV10-1|few|TRBD2
TGCGCCAGCAGTGAGACTAGCGGGGTATACAATGAGCAGTTCTTC
CASSETSGVYNEQFF
>TRBJ2-3|TRBV27|few|-
TGTGCCAGCAGGACAGACGGCACAGATACGCAGTATTTT
CASRTDGTDTQYF
>TRBJ2-3|TRBV6-1|-|-
TGTGCCGGCACGGGACTTAGCGCCAAAAACACGCAGTATTTT
CAGTGLSAKNTQYF
>TRBJ2-1|TRBV25-1|-|-
TGTGCCAGCAGTGAAAAGGATGGGGATTTATATAGCAATCAGCCCCACCATTTT
CASSEKDGDLYSNQPHHF
>TRBJ2-1|TRBV10-2|-|-
TGCGCCAGCAGACCGACAGTGATCTACGAGCAGTTCTTC
CASRPTVIYEQFF
>TRBJ1-2|TRBV6-1|few|-
TGTGCCAGCCGAAGGACAGAGTCCAATGGCTACACCTTC
CASRRTESNGYTF
>TRBJ2-4|TRBV4-1|-|TRBD2
TGCGCCAGCAGCCCGGGCCCGGGACTGGGGGGGGGAGCCAAAAACATGCAGTATTTC
CASSPGPGLGGGAKNMQYF
>TRBJ2-1|TRBV6-1|-|-
TGTGCCAGCATGCGAAGTGGGCCCTCCTACAATGAGCAGTTCTTC
CASMRSGPSYNEQFF
>TRBJ2-7|TRBV10-3|medium-sized|-
TGTGCCATCAGTGAGCCAGAACGGGGGACGTCGACCTACGAGCAGTACTTC
CAISEPERGTSTYEQYF
>TRBJ2-3|TRBV10-1|-|-
TGCGCCTCGGAGCTAGGAGGCACAAATATTCAGTATTTT
CASELGGTNIQYF
>TRBJ2-1|TRBV6-1|-|TRBD1
TGTGCCAGCAGGTCACCGATCCGGGACAGGGGTAATGAGCAGTTCTTC
CASRSPIRDRGNEQFF
>TRBJ2-3|TRBV10-1|-|-
TGCGCCAGCAGTGAGGAGCAGGTCACAGATACGCAGTATTTT
CASSEEQVTDTQYF
>TRBJ2-7|TRBV6-1|medium-sized|-
TGTTCCGGCGGGGACGTAAACTACGAGCAGTACTTC
CSGGDVNYEQYF
>TRBJ2-4|TRBV27|-|-
TGTGCCAGCAGTTTGGGGGCAGGTGGCAAAAACATGCAGTACTTC
CASSLGAGGKNMQYF
>TRBJ2-1|TRBV14|many|-
TGTGCCAGCAGCCAAGGGAGATGGTTCTCCTACAATGAGCAGTTCTTC
CASSQGRWFSYNEQFF
>TRBJ1-2|TRBV6-5|many|-
TGTGCCAGCAGTTATCGTGAGCAGGTCTATGGCTACACCTTC
CASSYREQVYGYTF
>TRBJ2-1|TRBV11-2|-|-
TGTGCCAGCAGCTTACGATCTTATGAGCAGTTCTTC
CASSLRSYEQFF
>TRBJ2-1|TRBV6-1|-|TRBD2
TGTGCCAGCAGTGTAGCTAGCGGGGAAAACAATGAGCAGTTCTTC
CASSVASGENNEQFF
>TRBJ2-1|TRBV25-1|many|-
TGTGCCAGCAGTGTACTCCACAATGAGCAGTTCTTC
CASSVLHNEQFF
>TRBJ2-3|TRBV27|-|-
TGTGCCAGCCAGTCAGACCGCACAGGTACGCAGTATTTT
CASQSDRTGTQYF
>TRBJ2-1|TRBV27|-|TRBD2
TGTGCCAGCAGACCCCAGGCTAGCGGCAACAATGAGCAGTTCTTT
CASRPQASGNNEQFF
>TRBJ2-5|TRBV7-2|medium-sized|-
TGTGCCAGCTCCCGGGGCGGGACCGGGACCCAGTACTTC
CASSRGGTGTQYF
>TRBJ2-1|TRBV27|few|TRBD2
TGTGCCAGCAGTTTATCGACTCCGGGACTAGCGGGTGTCGAACAGTTCTTC
CASSLSTPGLAGVEQFF
>TRBJ2-1|TRBV6-5|-|-
TGTGCCAGCAGTTCGAGCGGGCCGAGCTCCTCCGGGGAGCTGTTTTTC
CASSSSGPSSSGELFF
>TRBJ2-4|TRBV10-1|-|TRBD2
TGCGCCAGCACCCGGGAGGGCCTAAGAAAAAACATGCAGTACTTC
CASTREGLRKNMQYF
>TRBJ2-7|TRBV6-1|-|TRBD2
TGTGCCAGCAGTGAAGCGGGAGGGATGGGCGAGCAGTACTTC
CASSEAGGMGEQYF
>TRBJ1-6|TRBV6-4|-|-
TGTGCCAGCAGTGCGAGAGGGGGGGATAATTCACCCCTCCACTTT
CASSARGGDNSPLHF
>TRBJ2-5|TRBV6-1|-|TRBD2
TGTGCCAGCACTCCGGGACTAGCGGGGGGGATGTTATCCAAGGGAGAGACCCAGTACTTC
CASTPGLAGGMLSKGETQYF
>TRBJ2-1|TRBV10-2|-|-
TGCGCCAGCATAGGCGGCTCCTACAATGAGCAGTTCTTC
CASIGGSYNEQFF
>TRBJ2-5|TRBV7-2|-|-
TGTGCCAGCAGCAACACTGGGGGCGTGGAGCGGGAGACCCAGTACTTC
CASSNTGGVERETQYF
>TRBJ2-3|TRBV5-1|-|-
TGCGCCAGCAGCTTGGGACAGGACACAGATACGCAGTATTTT
CASSLGQDTDTQYF
>TRBJ2-7|TRBV10-2|medium-sized|TRBD2
TGCGCCAGCAAGGCTAGCGGGAGGGACGAGCAGTACTTC
CASKASGRDEQYF
>TRBJ2-1|TRBV6-4|many|TRBD1
TGTGCCAGCAGTGACAAAACAGGGGGCGGATACGATGAGCAGTTCTTC
CASSDKTGGGYDEQFF
>TRBJ2-1|TRBV6-1|-|-
TGTGCCAGCAGTGAAGATGTTACGAAGTTCTTC
CASSEDVTKFF
>TRBJ2-5|TRBV7-6|few|-
TGTGCCAGCAGCTTAGGGGTGGAAGAGACCCAGTACTTC
CASSLGVEETQYF
>TRBJ2-1|TRBV27|large|-
TGTGCCAGCAGTTTCTCCGGCAACAGGGAGCAGTTCTTC
CASSFSGNREQFF
>TRBJ2-5|TRBV19|-|TRBD2
TGTGCCAGTAGCCCATACGGGACTAGCACCCATGAGCAGTACTTC
CASSPYGTSTHEQYF
>TRBJ2-3|TRBV6-5|-|TRBD1
TGTGCCAGCAGTTCGATTATTCCGACAGGGATGGGCACAGATACGCAGTATTTT
CASSSIIPTGMGTDTQYF
>TRBJ1-1|TRBV27|medium-sized|-
TGTGCCAGCAGTTTATCGGGACGGTCCCTTGAAGCTTTCTTT
CASSLSGRSLEAFF
>TRBJ1-2|TRBV9|few|TRBD1
TGTGCCAGCAGCGTGGGAACCGGGACAGGGCGATCTAACTATGGCTACACCTTC
CASSVGTGTGRSNYGYTF
>TRBJ2-1|TRBV6-1|-|-
TGTGCCAGCAGTGAAGGGTACAATGAGCAGTTCTTC
CASSEGYNEQFF
>TRBJ2-4|TRBV6-5|-|TRBD1
TGTGCCAGCAGTTCCAACCCCGGTCAGGGGGCGCGGCAGTACTTC
CASSSNPGQGARQYF
>TRBJ2-1|TRBV6-1|few|TRBD2
TGTGCCAGCCGACTAGCGGGAGTGCATGAGCAGTTCTTC
CASRLAGVHEQFF
>TRBJ2-3|TRBV6-1|-|-
TGTGCCAGGAGTGAAGCCAGCGGCAAAGATACCCAGTACTTT
CARSEASGKDTQYF
>TRBJ2-7|TRBV6-1|medium-sized|-
TGTGCCAGCAGTGATCGTTGGGGGATCGGCGCCTACGAGCAGTACTTC
CASSDRWGIGAYEQYF
>TRBJ2-5|TRBV6-1|-|-
TGTGCCAGCAGTATAGGGGGGCGTTCACAAGAGACCCAGTACTTC
CASSIGGRSQETQYF
>TRBJ2-5|TRBV6-1|few|-
TGTGCCAGCTCCTCCGAGACAGGCGTGGGGTCCCAGTACTTC
CASSSETGVGSQYF
>TRBJ2-7|TRBV6-1|many|TRBD1
TGTGCCAGCAGTCCCCGGACAGGGCCCTACGAGCAGTACTTC
CASSPRTGPYEQYF